The next 7 T cell receptor beta chains were all read from a single sample in a study of CD8 T cells in Susac syndrome. Reverse transcription of roughly 0.45 to 1 ug RNA used random hexamers. TCRdb itself ran the immunoSEQ multiplex PCR reads through MiXCR, one entry per CDR3 protein. The sample contains 150,000 to 200,000 distinct CDR3 sequences, approximately 94% of which appear only once. Sequencing was carried out using CD4+ T cells from PBMCs. These receptor sequences come from a human donor in good health.

The CDR3 loop reads CSVTGGRSETQYF. CDR3 in DNA: TGCAGCGTTACAGGGGGCCGGTCAGAGACCCAGTACTTC. The rearrangement joins TRBV29-1 to TRBJ2-5; 9 positions match TRBD1. The CDR3 is 13 amino acids. The ends lost 5 bases at V and 4 bases at J; junction bases unmatched: 5. From germline, CDR1 is SQVTM and CDR2 ANQGSEA.

Written as DNA, the CDR3 is TGCGCCAGCAGCTTCAGGGCGAATACTGAAGCTTTCTTT. It yields the protein CASSFRANTEAFF. This chain uses TRBV5-1 with TRBJ1-1, with D maybe TRBD1 (5 bases). Trimming cost V 2 bases and J 5 bases, with 10 bases left between them. The germline CDR1 and CDR2 sequences are SGHRS and YFSETQ. The CDR3 extends over 13 amino acids.

V and J are TRBV4-2 and TRBJ1-5; D possibly corresponds to TRBD1 (6 bases). V lost 1 base to trimming and J lost 4 bases, with 17 bases between them. Germline assignment: CDR1 LGHNA and CDR2 YNFKEQ. CDR3 size: 17 residues. The CDR3 bases are TGTGCCAGCAGCCAAGGGGCAACGGGGGCGCTTAATCAGCCCCAGCATTTT. Translating it yields CASSQGATGALNQPQHF.

J is TRBJ2-6 and V is TRBV29-1, with 7 bases aligning to TRBD1. The CDR3 totals 18 residues. Trimming cost V 8 bases and J 1 base; bases outside gene matches: 17. Germline values: CDR1 SQVTM, CDR2 ANQGSEA. The CDR3 DNA follows: TGCAGCCCCGACGGTGAAGGGGGCGAGGAGTCTGGGGCCAACGTCCTGACTTTC. Protein: CSPDGEGGEESGANVLTF.

This rearrangement joins TRBV7-9 to TRBJ2-4, with 9 bases fitting TRBD2. Germline trimming cut 5 bases from V and 7 bases from J; bases unmatched to any gene: 6. The CDR3 spans 14 residues. In germline, CDR1 is SEHNR, CDR2 FQNEAQ (reference sequence). CDR3 nucleotide sequence: TGTGCCAGCAGCCCGGGACTAGCCGATAACATTCAGTACTTC. It yields the protein CASSPGLADNIQYF.

This clonotype was detected only once. The chain combines TRBV29-1 with TRBJ1-1; D may be TRBD1 (6 bases). Between the trimmed V and J ends, which lost 3 bases and 0 bases, there was a span of 11 bases. In germline, CDR1 is SQVTM, CDR2 ANQGSEA. This CDR3 spans 14 amino acids. DNA of the CDR3: TGCAGCGTTGATACAGGGCCTATGAACACTGAAGCTTTCTTT. Translated, it gives CSVDTGPMNTEAFF.

The V call is TRBV29-1, the J call TRBJ2-7, with 7 bases matching TRBD1. The ends lost 4 bases at V and 0 bases at J; junction bases unmatched: 3. The CDR3 runs 13 residues. Germline lookup yields CDR1 SQVTM and CDR2 ANQGSEA. The CDR3 DNA sequence: TGCAGCGTTGCGCAGGGGGACTCCTACGAGCAGTACTTC. This gives the protein CSVAQGDSYEQYF.